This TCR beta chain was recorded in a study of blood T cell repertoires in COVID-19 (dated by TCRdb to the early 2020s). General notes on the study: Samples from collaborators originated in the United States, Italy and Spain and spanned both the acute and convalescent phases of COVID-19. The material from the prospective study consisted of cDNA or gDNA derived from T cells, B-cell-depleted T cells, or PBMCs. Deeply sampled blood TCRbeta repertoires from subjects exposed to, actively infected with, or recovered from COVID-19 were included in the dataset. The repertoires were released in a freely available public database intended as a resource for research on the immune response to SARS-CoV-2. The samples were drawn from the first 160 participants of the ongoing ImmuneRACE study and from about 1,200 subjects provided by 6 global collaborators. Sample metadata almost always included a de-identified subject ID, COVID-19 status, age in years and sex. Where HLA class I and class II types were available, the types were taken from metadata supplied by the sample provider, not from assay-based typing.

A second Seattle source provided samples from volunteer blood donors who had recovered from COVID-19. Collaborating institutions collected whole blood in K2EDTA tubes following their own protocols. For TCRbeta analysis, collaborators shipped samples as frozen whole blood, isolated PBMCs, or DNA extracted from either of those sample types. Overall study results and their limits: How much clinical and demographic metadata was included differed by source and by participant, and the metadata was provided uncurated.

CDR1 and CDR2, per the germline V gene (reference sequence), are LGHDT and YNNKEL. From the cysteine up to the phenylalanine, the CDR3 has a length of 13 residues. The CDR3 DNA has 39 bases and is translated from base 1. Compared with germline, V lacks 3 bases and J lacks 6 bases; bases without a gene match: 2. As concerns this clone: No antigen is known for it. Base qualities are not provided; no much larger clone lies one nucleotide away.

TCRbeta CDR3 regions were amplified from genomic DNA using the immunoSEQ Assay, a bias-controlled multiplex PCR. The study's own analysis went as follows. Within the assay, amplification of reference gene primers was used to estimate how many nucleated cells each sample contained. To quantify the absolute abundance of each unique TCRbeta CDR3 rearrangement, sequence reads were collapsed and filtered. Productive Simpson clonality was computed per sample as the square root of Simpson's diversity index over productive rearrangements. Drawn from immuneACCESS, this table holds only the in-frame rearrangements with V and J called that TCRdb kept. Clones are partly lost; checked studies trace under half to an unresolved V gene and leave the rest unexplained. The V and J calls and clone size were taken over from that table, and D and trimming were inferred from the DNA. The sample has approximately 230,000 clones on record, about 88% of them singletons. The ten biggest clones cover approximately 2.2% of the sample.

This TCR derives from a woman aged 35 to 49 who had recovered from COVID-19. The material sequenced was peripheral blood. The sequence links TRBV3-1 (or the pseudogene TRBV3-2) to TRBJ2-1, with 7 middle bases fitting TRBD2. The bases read TGTGCCAGCAGCCAGCGGGGGATCAATGAGCAGTTCTTC. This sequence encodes CASSQRGINEQFF.